This is a list of T cell receptor beta chains from one sample in a study of CD8 T cells in ankylosing spondylitis. TCRdb re-called the 5' RACE reads through MiXCR, storing one row per CDR3 protein. Of over 700,000 distinct CDR3 sequences in the sample, 15% to 20% were seen once. Specimen: blood, either unsorted or a sorted T cell fraction (not recorded which). All receptors derive from a male donor with ankylosing spondylitis. The conserved cysteine and the conserved F or W are not part of the CDR3 here. Expanded clones get a size class; other rows say once, few or many, or leave the size out.

V,length,size,J,CDR3
TRBV5-1,10,-,TRBJ2-1,ASSFPKDEQF
TRBV6-2/TRBV6-3,16,-,TRBJ2-1,ASSYSLGQAISYNEQF
TRBV18,14,-,TRBJ2-5,ASSPVGQLSGETQY
TRBV3-1,14,-,TRBJ1-5,ASSQDTGGSNQPQH
TRBV10-3,9,-,TRBJ2-7,AISETYEQY
TRBV4-1,13,-,TRBJ2-7,ASSQDRDLGYEQY
TRBV20-1,13,-,TRBJ2-5,SARVSGRNQETQY
TRBV7-8,14,-,TRBJ2-1,ASSLGVGRSYNEQF
TRBV7-9,14,few,TRBJ2-1,ASSFAVGTGYNEQF
TRBV5-1,14,many,TRBJ2-1,ASSLARGLGLNEQF
TRBV7-9,12,-,TRBJ1-4,ASSRDRAHEKLF
TRBV5-1,11,-,TRBJ1-1,ASRSEGSTEAF
TRBV12-3/TRBV12-4,14,-,TRBJ2-2,ASSFTPTSNTGEPF
TRBV15,13,-,TRBJ2-1,ATSRVDPGYNEQF
TRBV11-3,13,-,TRBJ2-3,ASSPFRAGTDTQY
TRBV5-1,12,-,TRBJ1-1,ASSFSGMNTEAF
TRBV20-1,15,few,TRBJ2-2,SANSPGQGLLTGELF
TRBV18,14,few,TRBJ1-5,ASSPPSKGRFQPQH
TRBV12-3/TRBV12-4,9,many,TRBJ1-2,ASSGGGGYT
TRBV7-2,14,many,TRBJ2-1,ASSPLVSGGGVEQF
TRBV7-2,12,few,TRBJ1-5,ASSTDSSNQPQH
TRBV4-1,14,once,TRBJ1-5,ASSQGTGYSNQPQH
TRBV9,10,-,TRBJ1-2,ASSGEPYGYT
TRBV12-3/TRBV12-4,16,-,TRBJ2-3,ASSFPGTSGGAADTQY
TRBV6-1,12,many,TRBJ2-7,ASSLRDGTYEQY
TRBV25-1,11,few,TRBJ1-6,ASSGTEQWALH
TRBV28,14,many,TRBJ2-1,ASSTRTSGGYNEQF
TRBV12-3/TRBV12-4,12,few,TRBJ2-1,ASSFQAGAGEQF
TRBV6-2/TRBV6-3,11,few,TRBJ2-7,ASRPPGLAEQY
TRBV4-1,12,-,TRBJ1-2,ASSQTGAGYGYT
TRBV12-3/TRBV12-4,15,few,TRBJ2-2,ASTSREGQAVDGELF
TRBV2,12,-,TRBJ2-7,ASSDLAGAREQY
TRBV11-2,17,few,TRBJ2-3,ASSLVGPPGRRSTDTQY
TRBV12-3/TRBV12-4,9,few,TRBJ2-1,ASSLHPEQF
TRBV5-1,17,-,TRBJ1-2,ASSLETPGHGPYFYGYT
TRBV27,13,few,TRBJ2-3,ASSFEGAITDTQY
TRBV30,10,few,TRBJ2-7,AWSSGTVEQY
TRBV6-4,11,-,TRBJ2-2,ASSDSGTGELF
TRBV20-1,15,-,TRBJ1-2,SASSIGETGGGYGYT
TRBV15,11,-,TRBJ2-7,ATSRGISYEQY
TRBV12-3/TRBV12-4,14,-,TRBJ2-1,ASSPSHGGSDNEQF
TRBV10-3,14,-,TRBJ2-7,AISKSGTSDSYEQY